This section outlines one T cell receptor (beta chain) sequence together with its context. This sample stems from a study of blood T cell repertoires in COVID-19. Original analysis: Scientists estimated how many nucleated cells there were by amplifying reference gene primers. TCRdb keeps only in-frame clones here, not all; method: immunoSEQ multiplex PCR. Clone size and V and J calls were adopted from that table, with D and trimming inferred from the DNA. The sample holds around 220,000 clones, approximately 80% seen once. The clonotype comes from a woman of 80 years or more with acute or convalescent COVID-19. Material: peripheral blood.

In nucleotides, the CDR3 is TGTGCCAGCAGCGTAGAGGGGGGGCTCAATTCACCCCTCCACTTT. It yields the protein CASSVEGGLNSPLHF. The V call is TRBV9, the J call TRBJ1-6, with D perhaps TRBD1 (6 bases). The CDR3 extends over 15 amino acids. Germline values: CDR1 SGDLS, CDR2 YYNGEE. Between the trimmed V and J ends, which lost 0 bases and 7 bases, there was a span of 11 bases.